A single sample gave rise to the 28 T cell receptor beta chains below, sequenced in a study of T cell responses to AZD1222 COVID-19 vaccine. Generated by immunoSEQ multiplex PCR, the TCRdb table keeps only in-frame clones and is missing some. The table includes over 150,000 clones, roughly 92% detected once. This sample comprised peripheral blood, obtained 28 days after the second AZD1222 dose. The origin of the receptors is an adult who received the AZD1222 COVID-19 vaccine.

The genes are TRBV28 and TRBJ1-1, with TRBD1 matching 10 bases. CDR1 and CDR2 from the germline V gene are MDHEN and SYDVKM. This CDR3 region has 15 residues. V lost 5 bases and J lost 6; bases outside the gene matches: 9. The CDR3 loop reads CASSDEDRGRAEAFF. CDR3 nucleotides: TGTGCCAGCAGTGACGAAGACAGGGGGCGCGCTGAAGCTTTCTTT.

This chain joins TRBV5-1 and TRBJ2-7; D possibly corresponds to TRBD2 (5 bases). Trimming took off 1 base at V and 0 bases at J, with 14 bases between the two ends. Germline CDR1 reads SGHRS; CDR2 reads YFSETQ. This CDR3 has 16 amino acids. CDR3 protein: CASSLIDSESSYEQYF. The CDR3 nucleotides are TGCGCCAGCAGCTTGATCGATAGCGAGAGCTCCTACGAGCAGTACTTC.

The chain links TRBV29-1 to TRBJ1-4; 9 bases are shared with TRBD1. There are 13 residues in the CDR3. Germline V gives CDR1 SQVTM, CDR2 ANQGSEA. J gave up 8 bases and V 7 bases, and 8 bases lay outside the gene matches. The CDR3 is CSAAGTGQEKLFF. CDR3 nucleotide sequence: TGCAGCGCCGCCGGGACAGGGCAAGAAAAACTGTTTTTT. Using reference TRBV29-1 and TRBJ1-4 for the parts outside the CDR3, the full variable domain is SAVISQKPSRDICQRGTSLTIQCQVDSQVTMMFWYRQQPGQSLTLIATANQGSEATYESGFVIDKFPISRPNLTFSTLTVSNMSPEDSSIYLCSAAGTGQEKLFFGSGTQLSVL.

The gene calls are TRBV3-1 (or the pseudogene TRBV3-2) and TRBJ2-3; D remains ambiguous. There are 11 residues in the CDR3. The V gene lost 1 base and the J gene lost 7 bases, with 3 bases spanning the gap. Germline V gene sequence: CDR1 LGHDT, CDR2 YNNKEL (reference sequence). As DNA, the CDR3 is TGTGCCAGCAGCCAAGGTCATACGCAGTATTTT. Residues: CASSQGHTQYF.

V and J are TRBV10-3 and TRBJ2-1, with D possibly TRBD2 on 6 matching bases. With 2 bases removed from V and 5 bases from J, the gap between germline ends came to 19 bases. CDR1 and CDR2 (germline): ENHRY, SYGVKD. The CDR3 runs 17 residues. The CDR3 DNA follows: TGTGCCATCAGTGAGCTGTCGGTCCGATCGGGGGACAATGAGCAGTTCTTC. Its translation: CAISELSVRSGDNEQFF.

The gene calls are TRBV3-1 (or the pseudogene TRBV3-2) and TRBJ2-3; 12 nucleotides agree with TRBD2. V trimming: 0 bases; J trimming: 6 bases; junction bases outside the gene matches: 4. This CDR3 spans 16 amino acids. CDR1 is LGHDT and CDR2 is YNNKEL in the germline V gene (reference sequence). The CDR3 DNA sequence: TGTGCCAGCAGCCAAGAGACTAGCGGGGGCCGGGATACGCAGTATTTT. Its translation is CASSQETSGGRDTQYF.

The chain carries TRBV28 and TRBJ1-1; no definite D call. Per the germline V gene, CDR1 is MDHEN and CDR2 is SYDVKM. V lost 1 base and J 0 bases, leaving 9 bases between the germline ends. The CDR3 is made up of 15 amino acids. CDR3 nucleotide sequence: TGTGCCAGCAGTTTATCTGGACGGGTGAACACTGAAGCTTTCTTT. Translating it yields CASSLSGRVNTEAFF.

The chain is built from TRBV6-5 and TRBJ1-2, with TRBD1 matching 7 bases. Looked up from germline, CDR1 is MNHEY and CDR2 is SVGAGI. The CDR3 length is 15 residues. J was trimmed by 3 bases and V by 5 bases; bases with no gene match: 9. The CDR3, as DNA: TGTGCCAGCAGTAAGCCGGGACAGAACGACTATGGCTACACCTTC. Amino acid sequence: CASSKPGQNDYGYTF.

This rearrangement joins TRBV29-1 to TRBJ2-7, with D possibly being TRBD1 (6 bases). Trimming shortened V by 3 bases and J by 3 bases, and 9 bases separated the two germline ends. The CDR3 extends over 12 amino acids. Germline CDR1 reads SQVTM; CDR2 reads ANQGSEA. As DNA, the CDR3 is TGCAGCGTTGAGGACAGCGGCTACGAGCAGTACTTC. Protein product: CSVEDSGYEQYF.

The V and J genes are TRBV6-5 and TRBJ2-7; D unresolved. CDR1 is MNHEY, CDR2 SVGAGI, per germline. V lost 0 bases, J lost 6 bases, and 18 bases lay in between. The CDR3 has 16 amino acids. The CDR3 loop is CASSYSAPATNVEQYF. For the CDR3, the DNA is TGTGCCAGCAGTTACTCGGCACCTGCGACCAACGTCGAGCAGTACTTC.

The chain carries TRBV5-6 and TRBJ1-5, with D tentatively TRBD1 (5 bases). Trimming cost V 4 bases and J 7 bases, with 12 bases left between them. Per the germline V gene, CDR1 is SGHDT and CDR2 is YYEEEE. The length of the CDR3 is 13 residues. The CDR3 region is CASSGGANQPQHF. The DNA of the CDR3 is TGTGCCAGCAGCGGAGGGGCTAACCAGCCCCAGCATTTT.

This clone was seen a single time. This chain connects TRBV9 to TRBJ1-1; D is uncertain. The germline CDR1 and CDR2 sequences are SGDLS and YYNGEE. V was trimmed by 1 base and J by 3 bases, leaving 10 bases between them. This CDR3 contains 14 residues. CDR3 bases: TGTGCCAGCAGCGTAAAGGGCACCGACACTGAAGCTTTCTTT. This codes for CASSVKGTDTEAFF.

The V call is TRBV19, the J call TRBJ1-6; no clear D gene. Germline-derived CDR1 and CDR2 are LNHDA and SQIVND (reference sequence). Trimming shortened V by 3 bases and J by 3 bases, and 12 bases separated the two germline ends. This CDR3 has 16 residues. The CDR3 sequence is CASSIGGAGYNSPLHF. The CDR3 region has the DNA TGTGCCAGTAGTATCGGCGGCGCGGGCTATAATTCACCCCTCCACTTT.

This clone was seen only a few times. This sequence joins TRBV7-2 and TRBJ2-1, with 9 bases that match TRBD2. V was clipped by 6 bases and J by 8 bases; unmatched bases: 11. The CDR3 spans 15 residues. CDR1 and CDR2 (germline): SGHTA, FQGNSA. The CDR3 sequence: CASRPPPSGVDEQFF. DNA of the CDR3: TGTGCCAGCAGACCCCCCCCTAGCGGGGTGGATGAGCAGTTCTTC. Full variable domain (outside the CDR3, taken from reference TRBV7-2 and TRBJ2-1): GAGVSQSPSNKVTEKGKDVELRCDPISGHTALYWYRQSLGQGLEFLIYFQGNSAPDKSGLPSDRFSAERTGGSVSTLTIQRTQQEDSAVYLCASRPPPSGVDEQFFGPGTRLTVL.

The V gene is TRBV6-5, the J gene TRBJ1-2, with 9 bases matching TRBD1. The CDR3 loop spans 15 amino acids. Germline CDR1 is MNHEY and CDR2 is SVGAGI. With V trimmed by 5 bases and J by 4 bases, 8 bases remained unmatched. CDR3 sequence: CASSLKGTGSYGYTF. Written as DNA, the CDR3 is TGTGCCAGCAGTCTCAAGGGGACAGGGAGCTATGGCTACACCTTC.

V is TRBV18 and J is TRBJ1-1; 7 bases line up with TRBD1. The germline CDR1 and CDR2 sequences are KGHSH and LQKENI. With V trimmed by 3 bases and J by 3 bases, 4 bases remained unmatched. CDR3 size: 14 residues. CDR3 region: CASSPTGFDTEAFF. CDR3 sequence (DNA): TGTGCCAGCTCACCGACAGGGTTCGACACTGAAGCTTTCTTT.

The J gene is TRBJ1-3, the V gene TRBV6-5; D ambiguous. Germline CDR1 is MNHEY and CDR2 is SVGAGI. Trimming pared 6 bases from V and 4 bases from J, leaving 10 bases between. The CDR3 extends over 13 amino acids. The CDR3 DNA follows: TGTGCCAGCAGGTACCCCCTCGGAAACACCATATATTTT. Translated: CASRYPLGNTIYF.

The CDR3: CASSRAPGGYTF. The CDR3 DNA reads as TGTGCCAGTAGTAGGGCCCCGGGTGGCTACACCTTC. The chain carries TRBV19 and TRBJ1-2; no firm D call. The V gene's germline CDR1 is LNHDA and CDR2 SQIVND (reference sequence). Trimming took off 4 bases at V and 7 bases at J, with 10 bases between the two ends. The CDR3 is 12 amino acids.

V usage is TRBV6-5 and J usage is TRBJ2-5; D is possibly TRBD2 (6 bases). The CDR3 contains 15 residues. Trimming left V 5 bases short and J 5 bases short, with 18 bases between. Germline assignment: CDR1 MNHEY and CDR2 SVGAGI. As DNA, the CDR3 is TGTGCCAGCAGTCCGAGGGGACTTCCTGCGGAGACCCAGTACTTC. Translated, it gives CASSPRGLPAETQYF.

The chain carries TRBV6-5 and TRBJ1-3, with D unclear. CDR3 length: 15 residues. Trimming left V 4 bases short and J 0 bases short, with 10 bases between. Germline-derived CDR1 and CDR2 are MNHEY and SVGAGI. The CDR3 loop is CASSWWEGSGNTIYF. The DNA for the CDR3 is TGTGCCAGCAGTTGGTGGGAGGGCTCTGGAAACACCATATATTTT.

The chain carries TRBV4-1 and TRBJ1-2; 7 nucleotides match TRBD1. This CDR3 spans 16 amino acids. V trimming: 5 bases; J trimming: 6 bases; junction bases outside the gene matches: 15. CDR1 and CDR2 from the germline V gene are MGHRA and YSYEKL. For the CDR3, the DNA is TGCGCCAGCAGCTCTCCGGGACAGCGGATCAAAGATGGCTACACCTTC. Translated: CASSSPGQRIKDGYTF.

The CDR3, as DNA: TGTGCCAGCAGCTTAGATTTCGGGGACAGGGGTGGTGGCTACACCTTC. Its translation is CASSLDFGDRGGGYTF. The V gene is TRBV7-9, the J gene TRBJ1-2; 10 nucleotides align to TRBD1. The CDR3 contains 16 residues. V lost 1 base and J lost 7; bases outside the gene matches: 9. CDR1 and CDR2 from the germline V gene are SEHNR and FQNEAQ (reference sequence).

The chain has TRBV2 and TRBJ2-7; maybe TRBD2 (6 bases). The ends were cut back, 3 bases at V and 9 bases at J, with 12 bases in the middle. The CDR3 runs to 12 residues. CDR1 and CDR2 (germline): SNHLY, FYNNEI. The CDR3, as DNA: TGTGCCAGCAGTGAGCGGGGAAGCGGGCAGTACTTC. This encodes CASSERGSGQYF.

The V call is TRBV18, the J call TRBJ2-3; possible D gene TRBD2, 7 bases. Germline assignment: CDR1 KGHSH and CDR2 LQKENI. This CDR3 has 14 residues. The ends were cut back, 3 bases at V and 5 bases at J, with 12 bases in the middle. CDR3 sequence reads: CASSPTGRGDTQYF. CDR3 in DNA: TGTGCCAGCTCACCTACAGGGAGGGGAGATACGCAGTATTTT.

The chain couples TRBV6-5 to TRBJ2-3, with TRBD2 matching 9 bases. CDR1 is MNHEY, CDR2 SVGAGI, per germline. Trimming took 5 bases from V and 2 from J; bases not matched to a gene: 5. This CDR3 region has 15 residues. The CDR3 DNA reads as TGTGCCAGCAGTCTCAGCGGGGGGAACACAGATACGCAGTATTTT. It yields the protein CASSLSGGNTDTQYF.

The chain carries TRBV2 and TRBJ1-1, with no clear D. V was pared by 8 bases and J by 1 base, with 8 bases between. Looked up from germline, CDR1 is SNHLY and CDR2 is FYNNEI. This CDR3 contains 12 residues. The CDR3: CASPLGNTEAFF. CDR3 nucleotides: TGTGCCAGCCCTCTGGGGAACACTGAAGCTTTCTTT.

V and J are TRBV27 and TRBJ2-3, with TRBD2 matching over 9 bases. The ends lost 2 bases at V and 5 bases at J; junction bases unmatched: 8. This CDR3 contains 16 residues. Germline values: CDR1 MNHEY, CDR2 SMNVEV (reference sequence). The chain's CDR3 is CASSLRAGGQEDTQYF. The CDR3 coding sequence is TGTGCCAGCAGTTTAAGGGCGGGGGGGCAGGAAGATACGCAGTATTTT.

The J gene is TRBJ2-7, the V gene TRBV5-1; a possible D gene is TRBD1 (7 bases). Germline V gene lookup returns CDR1 SGHRS and CDR2 YFSETQ. Trimming took 2 bases from V and 1 from J, leaving 10 bases between them. This CDR3 comprises 14 residues. The CDR3 DNA is TGCGCCAGCAGCTTTGCGGGACAGTCCTACGAGCAGTACTTC. Translating gives CASSFAGQSYEQYF. Supplemented by reference TRBV5-1 and TRBJ2-7, the full variable domain reads KAGVTQTPRYLIKTRGQQVTLSCSPISGHRSVSWYQQTPGQGLQFLFEYFSETQRNKGNFPGRFSGRQFSNSRSEMNVSTLELGDSALYLCASSFAGQSYEQYFGPGTRLTVT.